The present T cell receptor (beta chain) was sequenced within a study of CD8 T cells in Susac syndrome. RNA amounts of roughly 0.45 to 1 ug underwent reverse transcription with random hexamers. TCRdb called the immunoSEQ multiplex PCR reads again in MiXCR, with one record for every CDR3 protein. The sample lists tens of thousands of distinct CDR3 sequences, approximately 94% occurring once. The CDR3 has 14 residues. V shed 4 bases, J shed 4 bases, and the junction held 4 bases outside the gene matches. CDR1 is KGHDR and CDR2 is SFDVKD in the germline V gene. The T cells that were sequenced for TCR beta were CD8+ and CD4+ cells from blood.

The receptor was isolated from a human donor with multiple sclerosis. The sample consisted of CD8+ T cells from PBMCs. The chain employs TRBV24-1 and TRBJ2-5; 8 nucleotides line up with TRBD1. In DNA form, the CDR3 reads TGTGCCACCAGTGACGCCGGACAGGGAGAGACCCAGTACTTC. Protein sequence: CATSDAGQGETQYF.